This T cell receptor (beta chain) was observed in a study of T cell responses to AZD1222 COVID-19 vaccine listed by TCRdb under 2021. About the full investigation: AZD1222 recipients whose second dose came at about 4 weeks and those whose second dose came at about 12 weeks were combined into one group, since spike-specific TCR depth and breadth did not differ between the two schedules. TCR sequencing covered roughly 230 trial participants: 200 to 220 given two doses of AZD1222 and 26 given two doses of MenACWY control vaccine. Enrollment into the trials was organized by age into subgroups of 18-55, 56-69 and 70-plus years, and those subgroups contained roughly 150, 30 and 60 TCR-sequenced participants, respectively.

The time point label here, explained by the study, means: baseline before first vaccination. The vaccinee samples were drawn from two UK trials, COV001 and COV002, one of which was a single-blind randomized controlled phase 2/3 trial testing AZD1222 (ChAdOx1 nCoV-19) in healthy adults. For TCRbeta chain sequencing, PBMC samples were collected from trial participants at day 0 and at day 28 after the second dose. The CDR3 regions of human TCRbeta chains were analyzed by immunosequencing. As for the original processing: Repertoire TCRs were matched against a reference library of SARS-CoV-2-specific TCRs generated with the MIRA antigen-specificity platform. Breadth was defined as the fraction of unique TCRs that were SARS-CoV-2-associated, and depth was defined as the fraction of total T cells that were SARS-CoV-2-associated. Each spike-specific TCR was assigned to its reactive spike region and to a CD4 or CD8 class using the MIRA data. Log10-transformed breadth and depth values were compared by one-way ANOVA with Sidak's multiple comparisons tests. As stored in TCRdb, this immuneACCESS dataset retains in-frame rearrangements with V and J assigned. A fraction of the clones does not appear; measured against another copy, unresolved V genes explain less than half of the discrepancy, and the remainder lacks a known reason. V and J calls plus clone size are reproduced from that table; the DNA served to infer D and trimming. Here the sample has some 120,000 clones; approximately 85% occur a single time. Jointly, the top ten make up 6.2% of the sample.

Study-level results and caveats: Reportedly, close to half of the unique spike-specific TCRs recognized epitopes lying outside the regions that are mutated in the B.1.351 and B.1.1.7 variants. Most participants were white British and females outnumbered males, and the authors suggested that clonal diversity may have been underestimated. Because no samples from the day 14 peak response were available, repertoires could be characterized only after the peak T cell response. Conclusions about previously exposed vaccinees were limited because only a handful of AZD1222 recipients were SARS-CoV-2 seropositive at baseline. CD4 TCRs associated with the vaccine covered the entire spike protein, and the dominant responses were in regions 160-218 and 743-854. In the small 56-69-year group, the increase in depth fell short of significance, most likely because of low power. After two AZD1222 doses, spike-specific TCR breadth and depth were significantly higher than at day 0 and than in MenACWY recipients.

Here V drops 7 bases and J drops 6 bases, and the junction holds 6 bases not matched to any gene. The germline V gene yields SNHLY for CDR1 and FYNNEI for CDR2. The CDR3 starts with the cysteine, ends with the phenylalanine, and has 13 residues. The retained sequence is limited to the CDR3, 39 bases, with the frame set at the first base. Note on this clone: The target of this receptor is not known. One base away there is no much larger clone; base qualities are not given.

In this chain, TRBV2 is recombined with TRBJ1-2, with 9 bases matching TRBD1. The sequenced sample was peripheral blood, obtained on day 0 of AZD1222 vaccination. This clonotype was obtained from an adult in good health. The bases read TGTGCCAGCAATCGACAGGGGGGCCATGGCTACACCTTC. Its amino acids are CASNRQGGHGYTF.